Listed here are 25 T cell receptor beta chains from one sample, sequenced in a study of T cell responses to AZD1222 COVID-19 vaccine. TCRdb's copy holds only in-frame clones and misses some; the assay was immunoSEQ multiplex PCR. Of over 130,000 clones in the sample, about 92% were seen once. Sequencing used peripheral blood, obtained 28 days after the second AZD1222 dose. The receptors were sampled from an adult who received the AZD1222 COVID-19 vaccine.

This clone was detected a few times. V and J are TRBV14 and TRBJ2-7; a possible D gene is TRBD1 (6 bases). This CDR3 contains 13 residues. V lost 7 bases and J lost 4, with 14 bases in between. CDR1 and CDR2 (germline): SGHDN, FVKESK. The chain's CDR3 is CASTSTGPYEQYF. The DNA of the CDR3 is TGTGCCAGCACTTCGACAGGTCCTTACGAGCAGTACTTC.

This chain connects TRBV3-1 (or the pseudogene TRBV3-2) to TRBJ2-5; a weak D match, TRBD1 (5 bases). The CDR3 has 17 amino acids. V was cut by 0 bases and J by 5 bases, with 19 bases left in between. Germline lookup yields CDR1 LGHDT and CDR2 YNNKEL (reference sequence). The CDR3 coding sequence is TGTGCCAGCAGCCAAGATTTAGTCGGCAGGGTGGGGGAGACCCAGTACTTC. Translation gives CASSQDLVGRVGETQYF.

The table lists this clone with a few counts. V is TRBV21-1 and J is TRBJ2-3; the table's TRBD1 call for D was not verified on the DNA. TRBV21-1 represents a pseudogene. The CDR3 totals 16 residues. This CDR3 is CASSRGGGQGTDTQYF. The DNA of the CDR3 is TGTGCCAGCAGCAGGGGTGGGGGACAGGGTACAGATACGCAGTATTTT.

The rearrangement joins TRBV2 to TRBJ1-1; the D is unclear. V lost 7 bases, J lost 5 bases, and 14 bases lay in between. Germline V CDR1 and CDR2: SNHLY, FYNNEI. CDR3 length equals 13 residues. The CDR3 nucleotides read TGTGCCAGCATCTCCAAAGGGAGGACTGAAGCTTTCTTT. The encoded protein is CASISKGRTEAFF.

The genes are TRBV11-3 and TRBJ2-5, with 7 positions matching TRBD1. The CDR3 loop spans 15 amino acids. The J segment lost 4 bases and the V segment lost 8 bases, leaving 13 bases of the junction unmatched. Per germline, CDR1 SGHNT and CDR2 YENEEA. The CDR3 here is CASSKGAGLIETQYF. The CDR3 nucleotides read TGTGCCAGCTCGAAGGGGGCAGGGCTTATAGAGACCCAGTACTTC.

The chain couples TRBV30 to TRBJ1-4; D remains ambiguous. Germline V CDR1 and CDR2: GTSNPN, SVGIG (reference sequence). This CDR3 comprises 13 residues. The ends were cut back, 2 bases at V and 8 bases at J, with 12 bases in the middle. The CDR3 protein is CAWSRGTSEKLFF. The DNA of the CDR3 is TGTGCCTGGAGTCGGGGTACGTCCGAAAAACTGTTTTTT.

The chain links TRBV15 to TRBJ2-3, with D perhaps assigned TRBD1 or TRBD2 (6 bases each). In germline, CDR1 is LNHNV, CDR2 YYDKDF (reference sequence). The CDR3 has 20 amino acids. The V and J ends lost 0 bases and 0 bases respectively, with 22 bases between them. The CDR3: CATSRELGVGGLVSTDTQYF. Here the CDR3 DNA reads TGTGCCACCAGCAGAGAACTCGGAGTTGGGGGGCTTGTTAGCACAGATACGCAGTATTTT. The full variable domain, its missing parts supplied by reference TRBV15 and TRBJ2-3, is DAMVIQNPRYQVTQFGKPVTLSCSQTLNHNVMYWYQQKSSQAPKLLFHYYDKDFNNEADTPDNFQSRRPNTSFCFLDIRSPGLGDTAMYLCATSRELGVGGLVSTDTQYFGPGTRLTVL.

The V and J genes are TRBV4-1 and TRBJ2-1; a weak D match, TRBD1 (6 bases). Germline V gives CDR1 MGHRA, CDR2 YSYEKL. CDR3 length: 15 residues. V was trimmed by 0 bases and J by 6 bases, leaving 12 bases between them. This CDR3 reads CASSQDNRASNEQFF. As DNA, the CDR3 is TGCGCCAGCAGCCAAGATAACAGGGCATCCAATGAGCAGTTCTTC.

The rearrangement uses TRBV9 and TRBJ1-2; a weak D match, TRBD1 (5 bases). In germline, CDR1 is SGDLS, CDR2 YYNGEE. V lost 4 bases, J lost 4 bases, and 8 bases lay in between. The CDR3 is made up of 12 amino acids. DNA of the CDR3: TGTGCCAGCAGCAGGGGTAGCTATGGCTACACCTTC. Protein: CASSRGSYGYTF.

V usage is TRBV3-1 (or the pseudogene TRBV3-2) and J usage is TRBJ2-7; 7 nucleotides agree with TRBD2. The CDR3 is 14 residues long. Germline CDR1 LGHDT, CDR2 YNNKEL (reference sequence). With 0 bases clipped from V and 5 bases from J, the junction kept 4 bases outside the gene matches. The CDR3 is CASSQDGRAHEQYF. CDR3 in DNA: TGTGCCAGCAGCCAAGATGGGAGGGCCCACGAGCAGTACTTC.

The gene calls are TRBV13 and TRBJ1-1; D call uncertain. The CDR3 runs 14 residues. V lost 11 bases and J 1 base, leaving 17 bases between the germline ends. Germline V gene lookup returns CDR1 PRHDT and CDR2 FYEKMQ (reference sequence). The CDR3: CACSYRQSNTEAFF. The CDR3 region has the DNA TGTGCCTGCTCATACAGACAATCGAACACTGAAGCTTTCTTT. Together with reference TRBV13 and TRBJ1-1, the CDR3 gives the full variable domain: AAGVIQSPRHLIKEKRETATLKCYPIPRHDTVYWYQQGPGQDPQFLISFYEKMQSDKGSIPDRFSAQQFSDYHSELNMSSLELGDSALYFCACSYRQSNTEAFFGQGTRLTVV.

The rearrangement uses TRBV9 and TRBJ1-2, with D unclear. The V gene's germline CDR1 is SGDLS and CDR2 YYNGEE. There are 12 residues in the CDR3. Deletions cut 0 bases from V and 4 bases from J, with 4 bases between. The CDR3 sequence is CASSVGIYGYTF. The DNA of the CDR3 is TGTGCCAGCAGCGTAGGGATCTATGGCTACACCTTC.

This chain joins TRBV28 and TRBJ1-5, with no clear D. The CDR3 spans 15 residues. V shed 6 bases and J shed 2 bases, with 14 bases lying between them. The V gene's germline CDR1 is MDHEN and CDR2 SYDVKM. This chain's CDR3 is CASRPAFWGNQPQHF. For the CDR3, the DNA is TGTGCCAGCAGGCCCGCATTTTGGGGCAATCAGCCCCAGCATTTT.

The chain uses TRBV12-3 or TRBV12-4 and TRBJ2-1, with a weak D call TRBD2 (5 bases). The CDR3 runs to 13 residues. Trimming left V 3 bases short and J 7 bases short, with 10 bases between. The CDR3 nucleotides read TGTGCCAGCAGTTTCAAGAGGGAAAATGAGCAGTTCTTC. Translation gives CASSFKRENEQFF.

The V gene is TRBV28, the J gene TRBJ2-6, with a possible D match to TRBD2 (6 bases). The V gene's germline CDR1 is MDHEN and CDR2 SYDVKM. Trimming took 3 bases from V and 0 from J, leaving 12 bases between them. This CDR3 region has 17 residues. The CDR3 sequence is CASSLGGVPSGANVLTF. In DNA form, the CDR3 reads TGTGCCAGCAGTTTGGGAGGCGTACCCTCTGGGGCCAACGTCCTGACTTTC.

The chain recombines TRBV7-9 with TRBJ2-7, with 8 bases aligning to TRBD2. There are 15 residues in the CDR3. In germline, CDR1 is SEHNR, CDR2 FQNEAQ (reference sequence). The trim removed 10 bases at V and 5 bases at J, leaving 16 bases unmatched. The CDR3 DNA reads TGTGCCATCCACGGTCGAGGAGCGGGAGCGAACGAGCAGTACTTC. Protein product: CAIHGRGAGANEQYF.

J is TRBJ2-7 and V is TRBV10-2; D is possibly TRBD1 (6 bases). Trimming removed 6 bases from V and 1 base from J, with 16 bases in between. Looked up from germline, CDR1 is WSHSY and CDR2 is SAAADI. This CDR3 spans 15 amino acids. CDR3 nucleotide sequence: TGCGCCAGCAGGGATCCCGGGACAAGGTCCTACGAGCAGTACTTC. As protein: CASRDPGTRSYEQYF.

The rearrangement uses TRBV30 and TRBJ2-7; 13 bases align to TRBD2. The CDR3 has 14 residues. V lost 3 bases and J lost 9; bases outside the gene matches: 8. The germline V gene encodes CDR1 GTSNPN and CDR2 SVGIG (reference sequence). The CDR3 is CAWSPGLAGAVQYF. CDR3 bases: TGTGCCTGGAGCCCTGGACTAGCGGGAGCTGTGCAGTACTTC.

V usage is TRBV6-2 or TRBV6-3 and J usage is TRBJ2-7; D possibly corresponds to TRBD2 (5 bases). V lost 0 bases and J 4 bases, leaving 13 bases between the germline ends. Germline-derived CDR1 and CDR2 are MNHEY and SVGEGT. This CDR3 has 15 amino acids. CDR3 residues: CASSYSRLAEYEQYF. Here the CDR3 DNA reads TGTGCCAGCAGTTACTCGAGGCTAGCTGAGTACGAGCAGTACTTC.

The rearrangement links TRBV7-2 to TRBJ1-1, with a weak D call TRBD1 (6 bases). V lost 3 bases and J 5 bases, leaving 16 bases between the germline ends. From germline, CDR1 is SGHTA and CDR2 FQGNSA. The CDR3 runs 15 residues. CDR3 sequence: CASSFGGGGWTEAFF. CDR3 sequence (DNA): TGTGCCAGCAGCTTCGGGGGCGGTGGCTGGACTGAAGCTTTCTTT.

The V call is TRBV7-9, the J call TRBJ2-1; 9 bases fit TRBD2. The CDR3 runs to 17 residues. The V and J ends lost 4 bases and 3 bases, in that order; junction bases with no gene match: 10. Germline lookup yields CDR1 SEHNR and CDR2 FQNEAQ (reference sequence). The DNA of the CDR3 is TGTGCCAGCAGCTCAACGAGCGGGAGGCACAACTACAATGAGCAGTTCTTC. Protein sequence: CASSSTSGRHNYNEQFF.

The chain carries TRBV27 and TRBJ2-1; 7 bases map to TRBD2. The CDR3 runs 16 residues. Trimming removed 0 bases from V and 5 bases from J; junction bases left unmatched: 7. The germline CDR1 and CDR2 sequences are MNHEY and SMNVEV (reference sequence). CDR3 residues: CASSLSWRERNNEQFF. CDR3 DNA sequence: TGTGCCAGCAGTTTATCGTGGCGGGAGAGAAACAATGAGCAGTTCTTC.

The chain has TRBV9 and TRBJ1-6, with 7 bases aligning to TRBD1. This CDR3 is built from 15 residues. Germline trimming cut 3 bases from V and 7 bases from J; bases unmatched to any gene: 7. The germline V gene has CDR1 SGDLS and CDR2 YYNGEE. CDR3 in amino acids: CASSGTGDRNSPLHF. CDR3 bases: TGTGCCAGCAGCGGGACAGGTGACCGAAATTCACCCCTCCACTTT. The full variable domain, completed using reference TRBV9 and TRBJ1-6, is DSGVTQTPKHLITATGQRVTLRCSPRSGDLSVYWYQQSLDQGLQFLIQYYNGEERAKGNILERFSAQQFPDLHSELNLSSLELGDSALYFCASSGTGDRNSPLHFGNGTRLTVT.

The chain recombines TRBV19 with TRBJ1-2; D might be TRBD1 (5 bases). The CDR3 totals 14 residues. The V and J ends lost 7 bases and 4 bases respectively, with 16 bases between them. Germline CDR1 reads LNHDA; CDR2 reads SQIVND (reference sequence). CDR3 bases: TGTGCCAGTACCCCTCGGGGGTTCGGCTATGGCTACACCTTC. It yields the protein CASTPRGFGYGYTF.

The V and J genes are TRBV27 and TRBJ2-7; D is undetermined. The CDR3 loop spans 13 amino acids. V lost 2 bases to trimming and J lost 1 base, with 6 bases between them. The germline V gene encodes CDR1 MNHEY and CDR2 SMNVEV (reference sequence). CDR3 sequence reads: CASSLKVSYEQYF. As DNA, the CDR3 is TGTGCCAGCAGTTTAAAGGTTTCCTACGAGCAGTACTTC.